This T cell receptor (beta chain) was recovered during a study of cytomegalovirus exposure and HLA in healthy donors. General study findings and limits: An analysis done earlier found most TCR beta V segments productive about 87% or about 30% of the time. Sequencing likely generated an artifact that appeared as a cluster of highly shared sequence variants.

CDR1 and CDR2 (germline): SGHRS, YFSETQ. The CDR3 spans 16 residues. The ends lost 1 base at V and 7 bases at J; junction bases unmatched: 7. In the PCR, 60 Vbeta and 13 Jbeta primers were used. TCRdb's table, derived via immunoSEQ multiplex PCR, lists solely in-frame clones and lacks some. This repertoire shows fewer than 250,000 clones, 80% to 85% found once; its top ten account for roughly 0.71%. Points on this clone: What it binds is not known.

The receptor comes from a boy younger than 10 in good health and CMV-seronegative. The sample was PBMCs. J is TRBJ2-2 and V is TRBV5-1; TRBD2 matches 10 bases. This chain's CDR3 is CASSLYLAGEVGELFF. CDR3 sequence (DNA): TGCGCCAGCAGCTTGTACCTAGCGGGAGAGGTCGGGGAGCTGTTTTTT.